The clone carrying this T cell receptor (beta chain) was seen a handful of times. What it binds is unknown. Primers used in a second PCR of about 6 to 11 cycles were a sample-barcoded 5' primer and a J-beta primer mix. A template-switch adaptor containing 12 random nucleotides labeled each cDNA molecule. TCRdb re-called the 5' RACE reads through MiXCR, storing one row per CDR3 protein. The sample contains more than 900,000 distinct CDR3 sequences, approximately 26% of which appear only once. This sample is part of a study of blood T cells in healthy people across ages. Study-wide findings and caveats: When set beside aged donors, long-lived donors presented more naive CD4+ cells and higher diversity.

V was pared by 8 bases and J by 4 bases, with 8 bases of the junction left unmatched. Looked up from germline, CDR1 is SNHLY and CDR2 is FYNNEI. This CDR3 region has 14 residues. These data were also filed under a second study, of T cells of mothers and their children. From that second work: The TCR beta CDR3 read count exceeded 9.5 million for each mother and was about 3 million for each child. The analysis detected no persistent microchimeric T cell clones.

This TCR came from a girl aged 2-10 years in good health. Sequencing used blood. The chain links TRBV2 to TRBJ2-7; 10 positions agree with TRBD2. CDR3 region: CASLVIAGGYEQYF. For the CDR3, the DNA is TGTGCCAGCTTGGTGATAGCGGGGGGTTACGAGCAGTACTTC.